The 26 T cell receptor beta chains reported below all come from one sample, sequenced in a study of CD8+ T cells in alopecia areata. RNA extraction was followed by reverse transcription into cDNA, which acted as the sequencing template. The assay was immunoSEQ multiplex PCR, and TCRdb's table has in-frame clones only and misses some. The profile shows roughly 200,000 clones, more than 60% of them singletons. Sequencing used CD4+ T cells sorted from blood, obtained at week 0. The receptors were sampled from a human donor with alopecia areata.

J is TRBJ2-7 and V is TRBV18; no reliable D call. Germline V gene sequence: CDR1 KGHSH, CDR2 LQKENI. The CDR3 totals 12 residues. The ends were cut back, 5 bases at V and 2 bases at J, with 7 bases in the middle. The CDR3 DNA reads TGTGCCAGCTCAAATGGGCCCTACGAGCAGTACTTC. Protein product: CASSNGPYEQYF.

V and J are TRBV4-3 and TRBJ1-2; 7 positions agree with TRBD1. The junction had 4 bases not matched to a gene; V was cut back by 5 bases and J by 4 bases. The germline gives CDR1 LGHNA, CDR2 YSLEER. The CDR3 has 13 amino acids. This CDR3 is CASSNQGGYGYTF. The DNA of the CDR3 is TGCGCCAGCAGCAACCAGGGGGGCTATGGCTACACCTTC.

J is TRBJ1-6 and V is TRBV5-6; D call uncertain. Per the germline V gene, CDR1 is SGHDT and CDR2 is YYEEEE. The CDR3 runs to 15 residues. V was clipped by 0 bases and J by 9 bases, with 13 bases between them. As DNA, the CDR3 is TGTGCCAGCAGCTTGGTGGGGTTTGTCGGTTCACCCCTCCACTTT. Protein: CASSLVGFVGSPLHF.

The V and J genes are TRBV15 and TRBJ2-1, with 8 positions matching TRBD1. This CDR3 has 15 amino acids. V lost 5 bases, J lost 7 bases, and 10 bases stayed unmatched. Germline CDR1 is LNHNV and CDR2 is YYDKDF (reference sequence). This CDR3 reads CATSPDRAKSNEQFF. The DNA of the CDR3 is TGTGCCACCAGCCCGGACAGGGCAAAAAGTAATGAGCAGTTCTTC.

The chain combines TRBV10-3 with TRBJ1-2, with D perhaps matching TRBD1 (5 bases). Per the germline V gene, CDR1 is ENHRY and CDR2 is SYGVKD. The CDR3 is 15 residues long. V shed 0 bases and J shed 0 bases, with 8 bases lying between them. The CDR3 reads CAISESLQANYGYTF. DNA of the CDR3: TGTGCCATCAGTGAGTCGCTACAGGCTAACTATGGCTACACCTTC.

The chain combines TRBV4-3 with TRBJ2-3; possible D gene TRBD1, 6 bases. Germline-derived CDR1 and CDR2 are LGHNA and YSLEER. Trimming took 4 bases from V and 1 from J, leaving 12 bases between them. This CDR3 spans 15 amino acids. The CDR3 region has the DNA TGCGCCAGCAGCCCGGGACCAGGGGGCACAGATACGCAGTATTTT. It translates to CASSPGPGGTDTQYF.

CDR3: CSPRSLRTDTQYF. CDR3 DNA: TGCAGCCCTCGGTCACTCCGCACAGATACGCAGTATTTT. This chain uses TRBV29-1 with TRBJ2-3; D call uncertain. CDR3 length: 13 amino acids. From germline, CDR1 is SQVTM and CDR2 ANQGSEA. V lost 8 bases and J lost 1, with 13 bases in between.

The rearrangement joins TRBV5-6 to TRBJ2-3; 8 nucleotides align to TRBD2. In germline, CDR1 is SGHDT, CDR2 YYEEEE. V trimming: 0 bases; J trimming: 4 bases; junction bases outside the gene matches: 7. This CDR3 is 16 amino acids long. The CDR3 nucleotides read TGTGCCAGCAGCTTGGATACTAGCGGAAGATCAGATACGCAGTATTTT. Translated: CASSLDTSGRSDTQYF. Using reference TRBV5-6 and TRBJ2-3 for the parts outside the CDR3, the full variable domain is DAGVTQSPTHLIKTRGQQVTLRCSPKSGHDTVSWYQQALGQGPQFIFQYYEEEERQRGNFPDRFSGHQFPNYSSELNVNALLLGDSALYLCASSLDTSGRSDTQYFGPGTRLTVL.

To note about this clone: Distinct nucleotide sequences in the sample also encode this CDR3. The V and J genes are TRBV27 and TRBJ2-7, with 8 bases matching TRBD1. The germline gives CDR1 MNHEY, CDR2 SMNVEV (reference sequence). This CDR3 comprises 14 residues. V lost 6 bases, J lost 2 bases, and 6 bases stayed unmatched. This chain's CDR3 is CASSLGQGTYEQYF. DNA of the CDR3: TGTGCCAGCAGCCTCGGACAGGGCACCTACGAGCAGTACTTC.

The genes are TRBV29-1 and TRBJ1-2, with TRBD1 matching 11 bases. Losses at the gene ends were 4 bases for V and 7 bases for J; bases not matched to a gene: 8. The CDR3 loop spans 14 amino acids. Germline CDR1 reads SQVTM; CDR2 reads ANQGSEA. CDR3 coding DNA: TGCAGCGTTGCCCAGGGACAGGGGGTCGTTGGCTACACCTTC. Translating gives CSVAQGQGVVGYTF. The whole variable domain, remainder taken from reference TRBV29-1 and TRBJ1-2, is SAVISQKPSRDICQRGTSLTIQCQVDSQVTMMFWYRQQPGQSLTLIATANQGSEATYESGFVIDKFPISRPNLTFSTLTVSNMSPEDSSIYLCSVAQGQGVVGYTFGSGTRLTVV.

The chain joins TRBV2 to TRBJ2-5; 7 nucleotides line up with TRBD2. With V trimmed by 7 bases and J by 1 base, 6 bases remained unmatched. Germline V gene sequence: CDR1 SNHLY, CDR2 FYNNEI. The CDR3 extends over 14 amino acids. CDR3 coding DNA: TGTGCCAGCAAGGACGGGGGGTTCCAAGAGACCCAGTACTTC. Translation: CASKDGGFQETQYF.

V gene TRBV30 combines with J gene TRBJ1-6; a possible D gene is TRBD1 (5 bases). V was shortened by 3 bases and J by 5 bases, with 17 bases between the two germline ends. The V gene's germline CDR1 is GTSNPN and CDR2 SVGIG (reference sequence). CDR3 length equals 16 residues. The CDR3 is CAWSEPQGLHNSPLHF. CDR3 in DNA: TGTGCCTGGAGCGAGCCTCAGGGTCTCCATAATTCACCCCTCCACTTT.

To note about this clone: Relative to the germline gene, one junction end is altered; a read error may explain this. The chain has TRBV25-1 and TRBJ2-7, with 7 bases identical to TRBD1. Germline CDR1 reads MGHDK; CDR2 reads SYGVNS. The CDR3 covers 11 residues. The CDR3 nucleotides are TGTGCCAGCAGTGCAGACAGGGAGTATAGCTTC. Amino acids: CASSADREYSF.

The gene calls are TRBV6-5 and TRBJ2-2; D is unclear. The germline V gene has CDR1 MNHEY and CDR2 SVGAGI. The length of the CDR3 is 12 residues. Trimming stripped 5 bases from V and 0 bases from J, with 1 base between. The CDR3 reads CASSTNTGELFF. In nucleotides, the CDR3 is TGTGCCAGCAGTACGAACACCGGGGAGCTGTTTTTT.

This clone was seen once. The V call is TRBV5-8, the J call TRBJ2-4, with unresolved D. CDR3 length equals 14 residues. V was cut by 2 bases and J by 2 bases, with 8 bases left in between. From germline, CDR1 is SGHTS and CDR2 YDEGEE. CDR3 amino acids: CASSLRGSKNIQYF. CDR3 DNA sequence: TGTGCCAGCAGCTTACGAGGATCCAAAAACATTCAGTACTTC.

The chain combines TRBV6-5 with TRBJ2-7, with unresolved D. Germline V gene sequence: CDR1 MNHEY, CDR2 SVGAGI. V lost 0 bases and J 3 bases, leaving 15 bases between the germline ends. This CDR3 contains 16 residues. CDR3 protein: CASSYSSLIGYYEQYF. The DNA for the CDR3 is TGTGCCAGCAGTTACTCGAGTTTGATAGGTTACTACGAGCAGTACTTC.

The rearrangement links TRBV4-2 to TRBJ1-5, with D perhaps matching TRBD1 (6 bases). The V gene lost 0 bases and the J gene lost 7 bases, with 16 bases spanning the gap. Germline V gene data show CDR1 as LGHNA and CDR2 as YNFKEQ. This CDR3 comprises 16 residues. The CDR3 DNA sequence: TGTGCCAGCAGCCAAGATCGGGGGGCCACGGGACAGCCCCAGCATTTT. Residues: CASSQDRGATGQPQHF.

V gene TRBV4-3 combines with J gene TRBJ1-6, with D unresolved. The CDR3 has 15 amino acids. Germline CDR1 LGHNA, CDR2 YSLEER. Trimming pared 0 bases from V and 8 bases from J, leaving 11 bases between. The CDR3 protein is CASSQDSGYDSPLHF. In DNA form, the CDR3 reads TGCGCCAGCAGCCAAGATTCAGGCTACGATTCACCCCTCCACTTT.

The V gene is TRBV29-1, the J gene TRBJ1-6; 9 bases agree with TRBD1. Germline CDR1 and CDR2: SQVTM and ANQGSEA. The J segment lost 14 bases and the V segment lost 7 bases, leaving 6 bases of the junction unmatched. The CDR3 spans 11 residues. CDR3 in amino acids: CSAGDRESLHF. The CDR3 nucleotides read TGCAGCGCAGGGGACAGGGAATCCCTCCACTTT. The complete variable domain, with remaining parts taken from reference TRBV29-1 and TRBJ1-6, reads SAVISQKPSRDICQRGTSLTIQCQVDSQVTMMFWYRQQPGQSLTLIATANQGSEATYESGFVIDKFPISRPNLTFSTLTVSNMSPEDSSIYLCSAGDRESLHFGNGTRLTVT.

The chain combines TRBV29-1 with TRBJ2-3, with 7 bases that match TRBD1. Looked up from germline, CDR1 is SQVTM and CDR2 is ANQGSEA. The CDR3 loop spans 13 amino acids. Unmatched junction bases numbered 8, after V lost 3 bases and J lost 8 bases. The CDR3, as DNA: TGCAGCGTTGATGGCGGGTCAGGGGGTACGCAGTATTTT. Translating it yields CSVDGGSGGTQYF.

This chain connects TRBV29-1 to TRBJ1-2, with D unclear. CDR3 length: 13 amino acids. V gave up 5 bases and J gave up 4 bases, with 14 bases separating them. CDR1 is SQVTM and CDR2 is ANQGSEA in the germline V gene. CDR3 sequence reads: CSVYTDLSYGYTF. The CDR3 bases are TGCAGCGTTTATACAGACCTTAGCTATGGCTACACCTTC.

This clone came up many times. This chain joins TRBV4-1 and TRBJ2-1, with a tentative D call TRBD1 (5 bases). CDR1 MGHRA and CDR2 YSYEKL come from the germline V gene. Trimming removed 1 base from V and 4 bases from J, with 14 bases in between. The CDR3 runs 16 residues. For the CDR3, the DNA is TGCGCCAGCAGCCAAGTGGACATCCTAACTTACAATGAGCAGTTCTTC. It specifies CASSQVDILTYNEQFF.

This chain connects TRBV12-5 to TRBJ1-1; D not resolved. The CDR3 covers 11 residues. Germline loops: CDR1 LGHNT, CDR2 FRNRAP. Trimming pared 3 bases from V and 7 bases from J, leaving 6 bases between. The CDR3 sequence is CASGFDIEAFF. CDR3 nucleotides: TGTGCTAGTGGTTTCGACATTGAAGCTTTCTTT.

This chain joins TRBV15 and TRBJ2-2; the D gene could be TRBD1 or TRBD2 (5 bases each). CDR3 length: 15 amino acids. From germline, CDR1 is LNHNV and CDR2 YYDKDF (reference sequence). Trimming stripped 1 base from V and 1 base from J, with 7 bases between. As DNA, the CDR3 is TGTGCCACCAGCAGAGGAGGGGTGAACACCGGGGAGCTGTTTTTT. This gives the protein CATSRGGVNTGELFF. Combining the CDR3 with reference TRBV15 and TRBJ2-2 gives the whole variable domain DAMVIQNPRYQVTQFGKPVTLSCSQTLNHNVMYWYQQKSSQAPKLLFHYYDKDFNNEADTPDNFQSRRPNTSFCFLDIRSPGLGDTAMYLCATSRGGVNTGELFFGEGSRLTVL.

CDR3 in amino acids: CASSVGGSTDTQYF. The DNA for the CDR3 is TGTGCCAGCTCCGTGGGGGGGAGCACAGATACGCAGTATTTT. This chain links TRBV28 with TRBJ2-3; 7 nucleotides match TRBD2. Germline assignment: CDR1 MDHEN and CDR2 SYDVKM. The V gene end was trimmed by 8 bases and the J gene end by 0 bases; junction bases not matched to a gene: 5. The CDR3 length is 14 residues.

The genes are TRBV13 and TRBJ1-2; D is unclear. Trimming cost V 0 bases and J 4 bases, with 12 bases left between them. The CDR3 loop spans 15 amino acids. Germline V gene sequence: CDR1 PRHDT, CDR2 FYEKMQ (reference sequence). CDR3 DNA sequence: TGTGCCAGCAGCTTAGGAATTGCACCCTCCTATGGCTACACCTTC. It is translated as CASSLGIAPSYGYTF.